This TCR beta chain was recovered during a study of shared clonotypes between healthy human individuals. The assay was immunoSEQ multiplex PCR, and TCRdb's table has in-frame clones only and misses some. This sample has over a million clones, with approximately 78% found just once. There were no recent acute infections or vaccinations among the donors, who were healthy HIV-negative adults. The study drew all its donors from Caucasian adults living in Nashville, Tennessee. Sequencing was done on a sample of memory CD4+ T cells from PBMCs. Subset of the sample: CD45RA-negative fraction. This receptor was obtained from a man aged 18 to 29 in good health. Some clones in this sample may be carry-over from other donors' samples.

The CDR3 loop is CASSLYGYGGYTF. For the CDR3, the DNA is TGTGCCAGCAGCTTATACGGATACGGTGGCTACACCTTC. J is TRBJ1-2 and V is TRBV7-2, with unresolved D. Germline V gene data show CDR1 as SGHTA and CDR2 as FQGNSA. The CDR3 sequence is 13 residues long. V lost 2 bases and J lost 7, with 11 bases in between.